The clone carrying this T cell receptor (beta chain) has only a few counts. Per germline, CDR1 LGHDT and CDR2 YNNKEL (reference sequence). The CDR3 spans 16 residues. Deletions cut 1 base from V and 2 bases from J, with 14 bases between. This sample was included in a study of blood T cell repertoires in COVID-19. Looking at the study overall: There were acute and convalescent COVID-19 samples, and they came from the United States, Italy and Spain.

In the authors' methods: Estimated nucleated cell counts came from reference gene primer amplification. Only in-frame clones appear in the TCRdb table, and some are missing; sequencing was by immunoSEQ multiplex PCR. V and J calls and clone size are copied from that table; D and trimming were computed from the DNA. Of about 270,000 clones in the sample, roughly 88% were seen once. Enrollees, about 18 to 89 years old, lived in around 23 US areas. Participants' own reports of clinical history determined their cohort assignment. Source material: PBMCs or T cells enriched from blood (not recorded which). This chain connects TRBV3-1 (or the pseudogene TRBV3-2) to TRBJ2-5; D perhaps matches TRBD2 (5 bases). The clonotype comes from a woman between 35 and 50 years old with acute COVID-19. CDR3 residues: CASSQVGIGWQETQYF. The CDR3 nucleotides read TGTGCCAGCAGCCAAGTCGGGATCGGGTGGCAAGAGACCCAGTACTTC.